This TCR beta chain comes out of a study of response to subunit inactivated influenza vaccine. TCRdb processed the RT-PCR reads anew with MiXCR; each CDR3 protein has one entry. The table records about 780,000 distinct CDR3 sequences, around 18% of them present only once. General observations from the study: With each seasonal influenza vaccination, the authors suggested, few new T cells are recruited.

Trimming removed 5 bases from V and 1 base from J, with 17 bases in between. The V gene's germline CDR1 is SGHVS and CDR2 FQNEAQ. This CDR3 contains 16 residues. For this clonotype: Its antigen is unknown.

This clonotype was obtained from a man between 45 and 60 years old who received an inactivated influenza vaccine. The material was PBMCs from blood, obtained 5 to 6 days after vaccination. The rearrangement joins TRBV7-8 to TRBJ1-1; weak D call: TRBD1 (5 bases). CDR3 sequence (DNA): TGTGCCAGCAGCGCCAGAGTCAGGGCGACGAACACTGAAGCTTTCTTT. Translated, it gives CASSARVRATNTEAFF.